This TCR beta chain is drawn from a study of cytomegalovirus exposure and HLA in healthy donors. In the PCR, 60 Vbeta and 13 Jbeta primers were used. Assay: immunoSEQ multiplex PCR; the TCRdb copy retains only in-frame clones and omits some. Seen here are approximately 160,000 clones, around four fifths observed once, and the top ten hold about 0.89%. V gave up 4 bases and J gave up 2 bases; unmatched junction bases: 15. This CDR3 is built from 18 residues. The germline V gene has CDR1 SGDLS and CDR2 YYNGEE. J is TRBJ2-5 and V is TRBV9; 9 bases agree with TRBD2. The source is a girl aged 2-10 years in good health and CMV-seropositive. The sample was PBMCs. The CDR3 region is CASSPIAVAGGSQETQYF. The CDR3 DNA is TGTGCCAGCAGCCCAATTGCGGTGGCGGGAGGGTCTCAAGAGACCCAGTACTTC.